A single sample gave rise to the 9 T cell receptor beta chains below, sequenced in a study of T-cell memory formation after mild COVID-19. TCRdb analysed the 5' RACE reads with MiXCR anew, one entry per CDR3 protein. The sample has 350,000 or so distinct CDR3 sequences; 21% are singletons. The sample taken for sequencing was PBMCs or a T cell subset sorted from them (not recorded which). The receptors here all came from an adult woman who had mild COVID-19 (a few samples of this study predate the infection). Cell type and time point are not known.

Only a few counts were recorded for this clonotype. The V call is TRBV6-1, the J call TRBJ2-1; D uncertain. CDR3 length equals 15 residues. V dropped 5 bases and J dropped 0 bases, with 11 bases sitting between them. Germline V gives CDR1 MNHNS, CDR2 SASEGT. Here the CDR3 reads CASSQDPSSYNEQFF. CDR3 DNA: TGTGCCAGCAGTCAGGACCCGAGCTCCTACAATGAGCAGTTCTTC.

This clonotype has a count of ten or more. V and J are TRBV29-1 and TRBJ2-1, with 13 bases fitting TRBD2. The CDR3 loop spans 14 amino acids. The trim removed 4 bases at V and 8 bases at J, leaving 5 bases unmatched. CDR1 SQVTM and CDR2 ANQGSEA come from the germline V gene. The CDR3 bases are TGCAGCGTTGCCCCGGGACTAGCGGGACATGAGCAGTTCTTC. Protein product: CSVAPGLAGHEQFF.

The chain recombines TRBV9 with TRBJ2-2, with 15 bases that match TRBD2. V lost 4 bases, J lost 4 bases, and 14 bases stayed unmatched. CDR3 size: 20 residues. Germline V gene sequence: CDR1 SGDLS, CDR2 YYNGEE. DNA for the CDR3: TGTGCCAGCAGCTTGAACCCCGGGACTAGCGGGGGGACAGGCACCGGGGAGCTGTTTTTT. It codes for CASSLNPGTSGGTGTGELFF.

The chain is built from TRBV7-2 and TRBJ2-5; no reliable D call. V lost 1 base and J lost 5, with 8 bases in between. The germline CDR1 and CDR2 sequences are SGHTA and FQGNSA. The CDR3 is made up of 13 amino acids. Here the CDR3 reads CASSLVHGETQYF. CDR3 DNA: TGTGCCAGCAGCTTAGTCCATGGGGAGACCCAGTACTTC.

There are a few counts of this clonotype. J is TRBJ2-1 and V is TRBV6-2 or TRBV6-3, with 10 nucleotides matching TRBD2. The V gene end was trimmed by 6 bases and the J gene end by 9 bases; junction bases not matched to a gene: 11. The V gene's germline CDR1 is MNHEY and CDR2 SVGEGT. The CDR3 spans 15 residues. CDR3 amino acids: CASRPPSGSESEQFF. CDR3 coding DNA: TGTGCCAGCAGACCCCCTAGCGGGAGCGAGTCTGAGCAGTTCTTC.

The rearrangement links TRBV29-1 to TRBJ1-2, with D hard to call. CDR3 length: 14 residues. Germline CDR1 SQVTM, CDR2 ANQGSEA. V lost 0 bases and J lost 3, with 11 bases in between. This CDR3 reads CSVEDRVVHYGYTF. As DNA, the CDR3 is TGCAGCGTTGAAGATCGTGTGGTACACTATGGCTACACCTTC.

The table lists this clonotype with a few counts. V and J are TRBV7-2 and TRBJ1-2; D call uncertain. Per germline, CDR1 SGHTA and CDR2 FQGNSA. V dropped 1 base and J dropped 3 bases, with 9 bases sitting between them. The CDR3 is made up of 14 amino acids. The CDR3 bases are TGTGCCAGCAGCTTAGTACCAGACCACTATGGCTACACCTTC. It yields the protein CASSLVPDHYGYTF.

The chain recombines TRBV27 with TRBJ2-7; no clear D gene. CDR1 and CDR2 from the germline V gene are MNHEY and SMNVEV (reference sequence). The CDR3 length is 13 residues. V was clipped by 0 bases and J by 3 bases, with 6 bases between them. The CDR3 loop is CASSLSWDYEQYF. The CDR3 nucleotides are TGTGCCAGCAGTTTATCTTGGGACTACGAGCAGTACTTC.

The chain couples TRBV4-2 to TRBJ2-7, with TRBD2 matching 8 bases. In germline, CDR1 is LGHNA, CDR2 YNFKEQ. This CDR3 has 15 amino acids. J was trimmed by 2 bases and V by 0 bases; bases with no gene match: 3. CDR3 DNA sequence: TGTGCCAGCAGCCAAGATTCGGGACTAGCCTACGAGCAGTACTTC. Translation: CASSQDSGLAYEQYF.